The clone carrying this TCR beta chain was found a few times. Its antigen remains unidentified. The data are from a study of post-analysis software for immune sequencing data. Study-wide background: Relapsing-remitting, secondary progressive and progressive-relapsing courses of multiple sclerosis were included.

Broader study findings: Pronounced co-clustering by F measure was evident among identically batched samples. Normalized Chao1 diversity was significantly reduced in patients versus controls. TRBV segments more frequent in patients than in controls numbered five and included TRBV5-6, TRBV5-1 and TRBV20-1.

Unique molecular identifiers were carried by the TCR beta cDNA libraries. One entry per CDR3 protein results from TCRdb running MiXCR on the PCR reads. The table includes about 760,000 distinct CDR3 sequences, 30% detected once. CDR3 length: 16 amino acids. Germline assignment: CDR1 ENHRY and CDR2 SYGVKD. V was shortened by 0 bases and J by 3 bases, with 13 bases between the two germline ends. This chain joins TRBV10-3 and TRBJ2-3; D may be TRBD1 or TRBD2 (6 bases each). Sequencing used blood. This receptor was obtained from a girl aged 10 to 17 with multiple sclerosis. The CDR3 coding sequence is TGTGCCATCAGTGAGTCCCCGGGGGCGCGGACAGATACGCAGTATTTT. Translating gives CAISESPGARTDTQYF.